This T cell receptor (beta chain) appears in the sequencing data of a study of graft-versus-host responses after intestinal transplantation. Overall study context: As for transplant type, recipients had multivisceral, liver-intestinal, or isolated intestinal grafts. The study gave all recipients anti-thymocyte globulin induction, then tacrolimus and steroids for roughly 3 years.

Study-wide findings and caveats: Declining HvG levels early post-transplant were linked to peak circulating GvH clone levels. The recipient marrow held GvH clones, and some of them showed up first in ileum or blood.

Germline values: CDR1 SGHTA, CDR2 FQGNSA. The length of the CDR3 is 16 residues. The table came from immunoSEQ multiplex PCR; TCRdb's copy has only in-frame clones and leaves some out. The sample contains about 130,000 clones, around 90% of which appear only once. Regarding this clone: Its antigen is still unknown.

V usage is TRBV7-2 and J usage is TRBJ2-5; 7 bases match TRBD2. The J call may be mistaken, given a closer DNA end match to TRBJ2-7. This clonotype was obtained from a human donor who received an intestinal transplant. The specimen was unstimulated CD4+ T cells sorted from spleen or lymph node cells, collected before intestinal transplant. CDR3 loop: CASSLRGGAGAYEQYF. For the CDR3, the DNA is TGTGCCAGCAGCTTACGGGGAGGGGCGGGAGCGTACGAGCAGTACTTC.